The 10 T cell receptor beta chains presented below share a single source sample, sequenced in a study of shared clonotypes between healthy human individuals. Repertoires were generated with immunoSEQ multiplex PCR, while TCRdb's copy carries only in-frame clones and drops some. The repertoire holds some 980,000 clones, with 60% to 85% as singletons. Sequenced material: memory CD4+ T cells sorted from blood. Subset specified: CD45RA-negative fraction. These TCRs come from a man younger than 30 in good health.

The chain uses TRBV11-2 and TRBJ2-7; 7 bases fit TRBD1. Germline V gene sequence: CDR1 SGHAT, CDR2 FQNNGV. This CDR3 is built from 15 residues. V trimming: 5 bases; J trimming: 0 bases; junction bases outside the gene matches: 7. The CDR3 nucleotides read TGTGCCAGCAGCCCAGACAGGGTAAGCTCCTACGAGCAGTACTTC. Amino acid sequence: CASSPDRVSSYEQYF.

This chain uses TRBV11-2 with TRBJ1-3; possible D gene TRBD1, 6 bases. Germline lookup yields CDR1 SGHAT and CDR2 FQNNGV. This CDR3 contains 18 residues. V lost 5 bases to trimming and J lost 4 bases, with 24 bases between them. CDR3 DNA: TGTGCCAGCAGCCATCTTTTGGGGGGAATTGGACAGGGAAACACCATATATTTT. As protein: CASSHLLGGIGQGNTIYF.

The chain uses TRBV7-2 and TRBJ2-7; D may be TRBD2 (6 bases). The V and J ends lost 0 bases and 8 bases respectively, with 11 bases between them. The CDR3 extends over 13 amino acids. Per the germline V gene, CDR1 is SGHTA and CDR2 is FQGNSA. The CDR3 DNA sequence: TGTGCCAGCAGCTTAGCTGAAGGGAGGAAGCAGTACTTC. As protein: CASSLAEGRKQYF. The entire variable domain, with the rest obtained from reference TRBV7-2 and TRBJ2-7, is as follows: GAGVSQSPSNKVTEKGKDVELRCDPISGHTALYWYRQSLGQGLEFLIYFQGNSAPDKSGLPSDRFSAERTGGSVSTLTIQRTQQEDSAVYLCASSLAEGRKQYFGPGTRLTVT.

The rearrangement uses TRBV9 and TRBJ1-2, with D possibly TRBD1 on 5 matching bases. The CDR3 has 13 residues. In germline, CDR1 is SGDLS, CDR2 YYNGEE. Trimming shortened V by 6 bases and J by 1 base, and 10 bases separated the two germline ends. CDR3 DNA: TGTGCCAGCACCCACGGGGGTAACTATGGCTACACCTTC. Its protein is CASTHGGNYGYTF.

V is TRBV2 and J is TRBJ1-5; 8 nucleotides agree with TRBD1. The V segment lost 8 bases and the J segment 5 bases; nucleotides outside the gene matches: 11. The length of the CDR3 is 15 residues. Germline values: CDR1 SNHLY, CDR2 FYNNEI. This CDR3 is CASRGDGQGHQPQHF. CDR3 nucleotide sequence: TGTGCCAGCCGGGGCGATGGACAGGGCCATCAGCCCCAGCATTTT.

This clone was recorded once. The chain carries TRBV7-9 and TRBJ2-7; the D gene is possibly TRBD1 (6 bases). The germline V and J ends were trimmed by 3 bases and 3 bases, with 15 bases remaining between them. The germline gives CDR1 SEHNR, CDR2 FQNEAQ (reference sequence). The CDR3 covers 15 residues. CDR3 nucleotide sequence: TGTGCCAGCAGCTTCGGCCCCCAGGGGAGCTACGAGCAGTACTTC. The encoded protein is CASSFGPQGSYEQYF.

The gene calls are TRBV4-1 and TRBJ1-1, with D possibly TRBD1 on 5 matching bases. The V gene lost 4 bases and the J gene lost 1 base, with 10 bases spanning the gap. Per the germline V gene, CDR1 is MGHRA and CDR2 is YSYEKL. The CDR3 runs to 14 residues. The CDR3 loop is CASSRDYENTEAFF. DNA of the CDR3: TGCGCCAGCAGCCGGGACTATGAGAACACTGAAGCTTTCTTT.

The V call is TRBV23-1, the J call TRBJ2-7; D may be TRBD2 (5 bases). TRBV23-1 carries the ORF label, with uncertain function. This CDR3 has 14 amino acids. V was pared by 0 bases and J by 2 bases, with 8 bases between. In DNA form, the CDR3 reads TGCGCCAGCAGTCAATCGGACTTCCCCTACGAGCAGTACTTC. Protein sequence: CASSQSDFPYEQYF.

This clone showed up just once. This rearrangement joins TRBV5-1 to TRBJ1-3; TRBD1 matches 9 bases. The CDR3 extends over 15 amino acids. In germline, CDR1 is SGHRS, CDR2 YFSETQ. V lost 0 bases and J lost 10; bases outside the gene matches: 8. CDR3 nucleotide sequence: TGCGCCAGCAGCTTGGACTCCGGGACAGGGAAAACCATATATTTT. Its translation: CASSLDSGTGKTIYF.

V is TRBV25-1 and J is TRBJ1-1; 9 nucleotides match TRBD1. The V gene end was trimmed by 3 bases and the J gene end by 4 bases; junction bases not matched to a gene: 6. CDR1 and CDR2 from the germline V gene are MGHDK and SYGVNS. The CDR3 is 15 residues long. The DNA for the CDR3 is TGTGCCAGCAGTGATAGACAGGGGGTCGGCACTGAAGCTTTCTTT. It specifies CASSDRQGVGTEAFF.